What follows describes a single T cell receptor beta chain. Its antigen is unidentified. Viral peptide pools were used in the ViraFEST assay to expand antigen-specific CD4+ T cells, and sequencing came afterward. Isolating CD4+ T cells followed about 10 days of culture. BNT162b2 vaccine or mRNA-1273 vaccine was given to participants in two doses. With about 9.8 ug/ml peptides and 10 IU/ml IL-2, over 1.5 million PBMC per well were cultured. Researchers swapped half the medium for IL-2 medium on both days 3 and 7. These data come from a study of vaccination effects on CD4 cells after COVID-19. In the study overall: Post-vaccine sampling occurred a median 72 days after the second dose. General study points: Marked clonal contraction was seen late after vaccination (in both infection- and vaccine-induced clones).

Trimming left V 0 bases short and J 8 bases short, with 10 bases between. This CDR3 spans 13 amino acids. Germline V lookup: CDR1 WSHSY, CDR2 SAAADI. TCRdb's copy holds only in-frame clones and misses some; the assay was immunoSEQ multiplex PCR. The data contain tens of thousands of clones, almost 75% of them singletons. The sequence was obtained from a human donor who received a COVID-19 vaccine. This chain links TRBV10-2 with TRBJ1-2; D is unresolved. The material sequenced was CD4+ T cells from PBMCs cultured with HCoV-229E spike peptides, taken after COVID-19 vaccination. The CDR3 region is CASSESLGSGYTF. DNA for the CDR3: TGCGCCAGCAGTGAGTCGCTAGGGAGCGGCTACACCTTC.